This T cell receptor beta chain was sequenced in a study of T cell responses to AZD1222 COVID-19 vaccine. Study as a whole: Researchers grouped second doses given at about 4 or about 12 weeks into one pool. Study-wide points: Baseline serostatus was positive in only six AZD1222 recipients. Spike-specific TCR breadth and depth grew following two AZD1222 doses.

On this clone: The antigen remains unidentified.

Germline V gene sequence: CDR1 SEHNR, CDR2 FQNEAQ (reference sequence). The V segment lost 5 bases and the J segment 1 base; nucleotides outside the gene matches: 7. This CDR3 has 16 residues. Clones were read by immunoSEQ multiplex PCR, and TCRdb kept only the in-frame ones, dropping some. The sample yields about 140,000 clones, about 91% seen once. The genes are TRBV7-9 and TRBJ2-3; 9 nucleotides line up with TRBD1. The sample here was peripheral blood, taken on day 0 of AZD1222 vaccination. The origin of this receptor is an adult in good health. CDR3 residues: CASSRRTGVGTDTQYF. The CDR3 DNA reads TGTGCCAGCAGCCGAAGGACAGGGGTGGGCACAGATACGCAGTATTTT.